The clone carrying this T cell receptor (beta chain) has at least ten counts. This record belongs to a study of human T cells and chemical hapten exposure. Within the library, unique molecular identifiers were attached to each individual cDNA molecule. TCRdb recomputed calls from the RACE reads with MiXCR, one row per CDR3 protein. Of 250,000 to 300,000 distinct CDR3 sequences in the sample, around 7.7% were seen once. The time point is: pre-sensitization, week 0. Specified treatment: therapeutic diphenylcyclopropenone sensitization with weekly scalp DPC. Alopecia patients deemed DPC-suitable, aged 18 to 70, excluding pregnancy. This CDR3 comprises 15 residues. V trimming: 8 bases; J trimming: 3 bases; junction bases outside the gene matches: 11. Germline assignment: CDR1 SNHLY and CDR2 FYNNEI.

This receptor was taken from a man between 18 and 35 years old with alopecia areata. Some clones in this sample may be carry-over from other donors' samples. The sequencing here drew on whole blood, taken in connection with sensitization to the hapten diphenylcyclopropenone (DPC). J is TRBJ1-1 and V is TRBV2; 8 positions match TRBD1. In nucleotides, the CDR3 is TGTGCCAGCGGTTCGGACAGGGCGGGGTACACTGAAGCTTTCTTT. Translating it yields CASGSDRAGYTEAFF.